The clone carrying this TCR beta chain was counted only a few times. MiXCR, applied by TCRdb to the 5' RACE reads, yields one record per CDR3 protein. The data contain 300,000 to 400,000 distinct CDR3 sequences, roughly 14% of them seen just once; the ten biggest clones take up 0.95% to 1.4%. This specimen belongs to a study of CD8 T cells in ankylosing spondylitis. Trimming shortened V by 7 bases and J by 0 bases, and 13 bases separated the two germline ends. Germline V gene sequence: CDR1 LNHDA, CDR2 SQIVND (reference sequence). The CDR3 totals 15 residues. The specimen was blood, either unsorted or a sorted T cell fraction (not recorded which). This sequence was found in a male donor with ankylosing spondylitis or in good health (not recorded which). The chain couples TRBV19 to TRBJ2-1, with a weak D call TRBD2 (5 bases). The CDR3 nucleotides read TGTGCCAGTATAAGCGGTTCAGGCTCCTACAATGAGCAGTTCTTC. Translated, it gives CASISGSGSYNEQFF.